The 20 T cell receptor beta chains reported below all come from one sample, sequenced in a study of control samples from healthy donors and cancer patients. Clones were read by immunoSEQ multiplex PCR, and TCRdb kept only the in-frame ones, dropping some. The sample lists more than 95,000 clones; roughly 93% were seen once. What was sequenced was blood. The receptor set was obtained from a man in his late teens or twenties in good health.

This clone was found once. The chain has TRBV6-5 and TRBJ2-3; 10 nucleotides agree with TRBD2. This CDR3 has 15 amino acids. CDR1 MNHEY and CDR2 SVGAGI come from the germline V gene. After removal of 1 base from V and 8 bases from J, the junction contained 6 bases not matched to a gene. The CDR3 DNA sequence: TGTGCCAGCAGTTACTGGCTAGCGGGAGAGGGTACGCAGTATTTT. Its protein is CASSYWLAGEGTQYF.

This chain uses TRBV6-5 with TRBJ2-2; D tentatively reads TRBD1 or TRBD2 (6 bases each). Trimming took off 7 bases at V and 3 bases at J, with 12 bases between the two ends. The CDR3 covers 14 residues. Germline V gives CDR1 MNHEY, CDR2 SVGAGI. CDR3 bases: TGTGCCAGCATGTCGGGGGCCGACACCGGGGAGCTGTTTTTT. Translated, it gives CASMSGADTGELFF.

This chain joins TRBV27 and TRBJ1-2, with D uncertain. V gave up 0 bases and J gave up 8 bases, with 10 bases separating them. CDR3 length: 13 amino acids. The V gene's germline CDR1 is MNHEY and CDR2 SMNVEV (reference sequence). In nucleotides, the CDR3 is TGTGCCAGCAGTTTATCCGGAGTATGGGGCTACACCTTC. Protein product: CASSLSGVWGYTF.

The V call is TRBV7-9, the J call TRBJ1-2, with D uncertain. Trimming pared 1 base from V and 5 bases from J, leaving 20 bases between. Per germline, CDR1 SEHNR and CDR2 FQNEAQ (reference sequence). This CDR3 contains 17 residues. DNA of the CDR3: TGTGCCAGCAGCTTAGGAGACTCAGTTAAGCCCGAGTATGGCTACACCTTC. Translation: CASSLGDSVKPEYGYTF. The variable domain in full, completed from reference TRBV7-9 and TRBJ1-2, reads DTGVSQNPRHKITKRGQNVTFRCDPISEHNRLYWYRQTLGQGPEFLTYFQNEAQLEKSRLLSDRFSAERPKGSFSTLEIQRTEQGDSAMYLCASSLGDSVKPEYGYTFGSGTRLTVV.

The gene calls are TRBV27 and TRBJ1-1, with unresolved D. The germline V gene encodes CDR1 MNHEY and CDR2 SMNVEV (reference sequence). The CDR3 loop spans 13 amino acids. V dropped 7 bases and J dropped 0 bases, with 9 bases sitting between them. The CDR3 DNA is TGTGCCAGCAACAGCCTTATGAACACTGAAGCTTTCTTT. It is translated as CASNSLMNTEAFF.

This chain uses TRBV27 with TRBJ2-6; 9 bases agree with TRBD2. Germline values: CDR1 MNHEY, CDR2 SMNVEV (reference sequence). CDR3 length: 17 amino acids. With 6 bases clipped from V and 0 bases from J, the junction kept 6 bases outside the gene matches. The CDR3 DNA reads TGTGCCAGCAGAGGAGCGGGAGGCTTCTCTGGGGCCAACGTCCTGACTTTC. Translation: CASRGAGGFSGANVLTF.

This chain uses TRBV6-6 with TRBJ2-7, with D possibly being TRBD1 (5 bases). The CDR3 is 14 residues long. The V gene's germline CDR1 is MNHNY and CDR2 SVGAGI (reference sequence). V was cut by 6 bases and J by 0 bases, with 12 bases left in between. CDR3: CASSQDTSSYEQYF. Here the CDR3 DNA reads TGTGCCAGCAGCCAGGACACCTCCTCCTACGAGCAGTACTTC.

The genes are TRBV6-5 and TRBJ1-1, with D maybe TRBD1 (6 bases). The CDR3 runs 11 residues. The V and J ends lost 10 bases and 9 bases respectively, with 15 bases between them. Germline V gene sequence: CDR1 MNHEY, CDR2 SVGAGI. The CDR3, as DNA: TGTGCCACCCTCTGGGGGCCTCAAGCTTTCTTT. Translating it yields CATLWGPQAFF.

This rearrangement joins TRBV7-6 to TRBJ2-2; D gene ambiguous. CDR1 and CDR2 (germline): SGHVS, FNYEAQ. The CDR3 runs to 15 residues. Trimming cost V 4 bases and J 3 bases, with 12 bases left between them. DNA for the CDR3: TGTGCCAGCAGCTCCCCTTCGACCTACACCGGGGAGCTGTTTTTT. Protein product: CASSSPSTYTGELFF.

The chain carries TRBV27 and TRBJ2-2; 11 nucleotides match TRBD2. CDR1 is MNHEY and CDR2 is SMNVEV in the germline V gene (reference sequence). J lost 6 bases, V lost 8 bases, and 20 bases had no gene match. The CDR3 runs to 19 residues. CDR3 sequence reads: CASLPRSTSGTVKAGELFF. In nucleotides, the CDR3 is TGTGCCAGCCTGCCGCGGTCGACTAGCGGGACCGTCAAGGCCGGGGAGCTGTTTTTT.

The CDR3 DNA is TGTGCCAGCAGCCAAGGTTTAGGGGACGGGGTCGAAAAACTGTTTTTT. It is translated as CASSQGLGDGVEKLFF. This chain joins TRBV4-2 and TRBJ1-4, with D possibly being TRBD1 (5 bases). Per germline, CDR1 LGHNA and CDR2 YNFKEQ. This CDR3 is 16 amino acids long. Trimming took 1 base from V and 8 from J, leaving 17 bases between them.

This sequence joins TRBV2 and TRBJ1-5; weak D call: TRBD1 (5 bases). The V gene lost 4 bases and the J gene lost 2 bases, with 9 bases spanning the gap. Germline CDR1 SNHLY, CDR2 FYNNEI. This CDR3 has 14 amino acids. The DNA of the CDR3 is TGTGCCAGCAGTGGGGGCGACGGCAATCAGCCCCAGCATTTT. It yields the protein CASSGGDGNQPQHF.

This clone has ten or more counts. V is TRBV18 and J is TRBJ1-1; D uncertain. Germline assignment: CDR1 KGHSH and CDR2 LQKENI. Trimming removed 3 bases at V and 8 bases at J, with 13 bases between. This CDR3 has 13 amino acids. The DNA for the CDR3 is TGTGCCAGCTCACCTAATCTCCCGGCCGAAGCTTTCTTT. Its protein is CASSPNLPAEAFF.

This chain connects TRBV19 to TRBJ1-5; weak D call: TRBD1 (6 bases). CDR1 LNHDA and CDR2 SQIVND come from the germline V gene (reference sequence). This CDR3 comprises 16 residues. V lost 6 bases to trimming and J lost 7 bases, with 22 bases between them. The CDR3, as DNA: TGTGCCAGTAGCAGCAGGGGCATAAGGGGTAGACAGCCCCAGCATTTT. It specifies CASSSRGIRGRQPQHF.

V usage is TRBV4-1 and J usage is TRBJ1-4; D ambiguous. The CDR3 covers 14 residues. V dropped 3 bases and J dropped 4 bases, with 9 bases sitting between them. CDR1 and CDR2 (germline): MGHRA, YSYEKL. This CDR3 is CASSHERFNEKLFF. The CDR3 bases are TGCGCCAGCAGCCACGAGAGATTTAATGAAAAACTGTTTTTT.

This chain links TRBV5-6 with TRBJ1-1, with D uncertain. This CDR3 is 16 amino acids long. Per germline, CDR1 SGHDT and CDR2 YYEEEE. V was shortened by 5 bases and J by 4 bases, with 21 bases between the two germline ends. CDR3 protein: CASRPLGNRPGTEAFF. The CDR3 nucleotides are TGTGCCAGCAGACCCCTGGGCAACCGACCGGGCACTGAAGCTTTCTTT.

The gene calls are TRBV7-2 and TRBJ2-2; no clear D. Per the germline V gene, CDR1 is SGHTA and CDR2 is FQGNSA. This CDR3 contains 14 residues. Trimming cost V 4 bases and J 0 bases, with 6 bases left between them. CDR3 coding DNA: TGTGCCAGCAGCTCCAGCCCGAACACCGGGGAGCTGTTTTTT. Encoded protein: CASSSSPNTGELFF.

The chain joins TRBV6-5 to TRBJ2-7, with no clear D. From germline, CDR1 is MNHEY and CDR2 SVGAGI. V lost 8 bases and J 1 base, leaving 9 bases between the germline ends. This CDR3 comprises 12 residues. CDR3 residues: CASRTESYEQYF. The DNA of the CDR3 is TGTGCCAGCCGGACGGAGTCCTACGAGCAGTACTTC.

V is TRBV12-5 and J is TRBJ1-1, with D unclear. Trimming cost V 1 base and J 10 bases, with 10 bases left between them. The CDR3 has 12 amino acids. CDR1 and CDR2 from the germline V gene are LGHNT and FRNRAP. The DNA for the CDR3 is TGTGCTAGTGGTTTGGGGGCCTCGGGAGCTTTCTTT. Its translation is CASGLGASGAFF.

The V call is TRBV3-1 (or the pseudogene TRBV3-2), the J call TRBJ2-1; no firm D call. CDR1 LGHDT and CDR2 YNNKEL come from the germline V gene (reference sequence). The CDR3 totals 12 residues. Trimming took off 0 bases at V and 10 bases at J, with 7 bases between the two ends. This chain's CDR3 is CASSQDGAEQFF. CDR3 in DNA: TGTGCCAGCAGCCAAGATGGCGCCGAGCAGTTCTTC.